This TCR beta chain was sequenced in a study of blood T cell repertoires in COVID-19. Repertoires were generated with immunoSEQ multiplex PCR, while TCRdb's copy carries only in-frame clones and drops some. There are some 56,000 clones in the sample; 87% occur only once, and approximately 6% lies in the top ten. This CDR3 is built from 16 residues. The germline V gene has CDR1 SGHVS and CDR2 FQNEAQ. With 3 bases removed from V and 0 bases from J, the gap between germline ends came to 13 bases. Enrollment of patients from Seattle took place during active infection, with longitudinal follow-up. The chain joins TRBV7-8 to TRBJ2-3, with D tentatively TRBD2 (6 bases). Sequencing used peripheral blood. The TCR originated in a woman aged 55 to 70 with COVID-19, enrolled during active disease. The CDR3 protein is CASSFGVRGSTDTQYF. The DNA for the CDR3 is TGTGCCAGCAGCTTCGGGGTGCGGGGCAGCACAGATACGCAGTATTTT.